This TCR beta chain was captured by sequencing in a study of T cells in Graves' hyperthyroidism and ophthalmopathy. General observations from the study: A 13 V-J model separated ophthalmopathy from stable hyperthyroidism. Most clonotypes expanded in thyroid above 0.001 were likewise present in blood.

Amplified TCR beta CDR3 regions derived from RNA transcripts. Using the HTBI primer set, a first-round RT-PCR was run on the TCR CDR3. TCRdb re-analysed the multiplex PCR reads in MiXCR, keeping a single row per CDR3 protein. The sample lists hundreds of thousands of distinct CDR3 sequences; 13% were seen once. The germline V gene encodes CDR1 ENHRY and CDR2 SYGVKD. The CDR3 runs to 19 residues. The junction had 15 bases not matched to a gene; V was cut back by 4 bases and J by 0 bases. This clonotype has at least ten counts. As yet, its antigen is unknown. Graves' hyperthyroidism showing no ophthalmopathy progression within 18 months was considered stable. Reasons for excluding patients were uncontrolled infection, other autoimmune disease, pregnancy or lactation.

The sample was blood. This sequence originates from a woman aged 18-35 years with Graves' hyperthyroidism. The chain carries TRBV10-3 and TRBJ2-1; 7 bases are shared with TRBD2. The CDR3 region is CAISGAGIAPPGSYNEQFF. The CDR3 DNA follows: TGTGCCATCAGTGGAGCGGGGATTGCCCCCCCCGGCTCCTACAATGAGCAGTTCTTC.